A selection of T cell receptor beta chains follows, all from one sample in a study of shared clonotypes between healthy human individuals. Sequencing was performed with immunoSEQ multiplex PCR; in TCRdb, only in-frame clones are kept and a portion is missing. The sample includes about 2 million clones, over 85% of them seen just once. The sample taken for sequencing was naive CD8+ T cells sorted from blood. The receptors were sampled from a man aged 18 to 35 in good health. Both conserved end residues are part of each CDR3. The order of the fields is D gene, clone size, J gene, V gene, CDR3 protein, CDR3 DNA. The D gene is left open where the match is weak. Not every row has a clone size; where given, it reads once, few, many or a size class.

TRBD2 | once | TRBJ2-2 | TRBV7-6 | CASSLVSGTNTGELFF | TGTGCCAGCAGCTTAGTTAGCGGGACGAACACCGGGGAGCTGTTTTTT
- | - | TRBJ2-1 | TRBV5-1 | CASSLAGGSDEQFF | TGCGCCAGCAGCTTGGCCGGAGGCAGTGATGAGCAGTTCTTC
- | - | TRBJ2-7 | TRBV9 | CASSVGLSSYEQYF | TGTGCCAGCAGCGTAGGGCTGAGCTCCTACGAGCAGTACTTC
- | - | TRBJ2-7 | TRBV6-6 | CASIDSDYEQYF | TGTGCCAGCATCGACAGCGATTACGAGCAGTACTTC
- | once | TRBJ1-1 | TRBV11-2 | CASSLGQPLEAFF | TGTGCCAGCAGCTTAGGGCAGCCTCTTGAAGCTTTCTTT
TRBD1 | - | TRBJ2-5 | TRBV11-2 | CASSFQGARETQYF | TGTGCCAGCAGCTTTCAGGGGGCGAGGGAGACCCAGTACTTC
- | - | TRBJ2-1 | TRBV5-4 | CASSLYGNEQFF | TGTGCCAGCAGCTTGTATGGCAATGAGCAGTTCTTC
TRBD1 | - | TRBJ2-7 | TRBV6-6 | CASSWTGDKNEQYF | TGTGCCAGCAGCTGGACAGGGGATAAAAACGAGCAGTACTTC
- | - | TRBJ2-3 | TRBV6-5 | CASRPDSTDTQYF | TGTGCCAGCAGGCCCGACAGCACAGATACGCAGTATTTT
- | - | TRBJ1-6 | TRBV19 | CASSWGGNSPLHF | TGTGCCAGTAGTTGGGGGGGCAATTCACCCCTCCACTTT
- | - | TRBJ2-7 | TRBV30 | CAWSDRLILYEQYF | TGTGCCTGGAGTGATAGGCTCATCCTCTACGAGCAGTACTTC
- | - | TRBJ2-1 | TRBV4-2 | CASSQDWTAYNEQFF | TGTGCCAGCAGCCAAGATTGGACGGCGTACAATGAGCAGTTCTTC
TRBD2 | - | TRBJ2-5 | TRBV15 | CATSRDDLAGGPGTETQYF | TGTGCCACCAGCAGAGATGACTTAGCGGGGGGGCCCGGGACGGAGACCCAGTACTTC
- | - | TRBJ1-1 | TRBV5-1 | CASSLNGPNTEAFF | TGCGCCAGCAGCTTGAACGGGCCGAACACTGAAGCTTTCTTT
- | - | TRBJ1-5 | TRBV25-1 | CASSEGGPQHF | TGTGCCAGCAGTGAGGGTGGGCCCCAGCATTTT
- | - | TRBJ1-4 | TRBV7-2 | CASSSEPGRLNEKLFF | TGTGCCAGCAGCTCCGAACCGGGACGGTTGAATGAAAAACTGTTTTTT
- | - | TRBJ1-1 | TRBV13 | CASSPRGDRGNTEAFF | TGTGCCAGCAGCCCTAGAGGGGACCGTGGGAACACTGAAGCTTTCTTT
- | - | TRBJ1-5 | TRBV13 | CASSLGRGANQPQHF | TGTGCCAGCAGCCTGGGGAGGGGTGCAAATCAGCCCCAGCATTTT
- | - | TRBJ2-4 | TRBV7-3 | CASNRGLAKNIQYF | TGTGCCAGCAACCGGGGTTTAGCCAAAAACATTCAGTACTTC
- | - | TRBJ2-3 | TRBV7-2 | CASSLLSGSTDTQYF | TGTGCCAGCAGCTTACTCAGCGGGAGCACAGATACGCAGTATTTT
TRBD1 | - | TRBJ1-1 | TRBV29-1 | CSVTGAFF | TGCAGCGTGACAGGGGCTTTCTTT
TRBD2 | - | TRBJ2-2 | TRBV9 | CASSAPATSGRSSGELFF | TGTGCCAGCAGCGCCCCTGCTACTAGCGGGAGGAGTTCCGGGGAGCTGTTTTTT
- | - | TRBJ2-7 | TRBV13 | CASSGYSEKGTFNHEQYF | TGTGCCAGCAGCGGCTATAGTGAAAAAGGGACCTTCAACCACGAGCAGTACTTC
- | once | TRBJ1-3 | TRBV14 | CASSPLWALTSPRIYF | TGTGCCAGCAGCCCGCTTTGGGCCCTTACGAGCCCCCGGATATATTTT
- | - | TRBJ2-7 | TRBV7-2 | CASSLLVRDEQYF | TGTGCCAGCAGCTTACTCGTGAGGGACGAGCAGTACTTC
- | - | TRBJ1-1 | TRBV14 | CASSQGRLEQASFEAFF | TGTGCCAGCAGCCAAGGCCGCCTCGAGCAGGCATCATTTGAAGCTTTCTTT
TRBD1 | - | TRBJ1-4 | TRBV29-1 | CSGLGGTNEKLFF | TGCAGCGGGCTAGGGGGCACTAATGAAAAACTGTTTTTT
TRBD1 | - | TRBJ1-2 | TRBV4-1 | CASSQEEGQGARNYGYTF | TGCGCCAGCAGCCAAGAGGAGGGACAGGGGGCGCGGAACTATGGCTACACCTTC
- | once | TRBJ1-1 | TRBV9 | CASSVDGAEAFF | TGTGCCAGCAGCGTAGATGGGGCTGAAGCTTTCTTT
TRBD1 | - | TRBJ1-2 | TRBV2 | CASSEYGTVANYGYTF | TGTGCCAGCAGTGAATATGGGACAGTAGCTAACTATGGCTACACCTTC
TRBD2 | - | TRBJ2-7 | TRBV11-2 | CASSLEFGLAAYEQYF | TGTGCCAGCAGCTTAGAGTTTGGGCTAGCGGCCTACGAGCAGTACTTC
- | - | TRBJ1-1 | TRBV27 | CASSLRGKDTEAFF | TGTGCCAGCAGTTTGCGGGGAAAGGACACTGAAGCTTTCTTT
- | - | TRBJ2-1 | TRBV5-8 | CANSAGTYNEQFF | TGTGCCAATTCGGCAGGGACCTACAATGAGCAGTTCTTC
- | - | TRBJ1-2 | TRBV29-1 | CSVVGTDNYGYTF | TGCAGCGTTGTTGGAACAGATAACTATGGCTACACCTTC
TRBD2 | - | TRBJ2-7 | TRBV13 | CASSSRTSSSYEQYF | TGTGCCAGCAGCTCCCGGACTAGCAGCTCCTACGAGCAGTACTTC
- | - | TRBJ2-7 | TRBV7-8 | CASSLRGSYEQYF | TGTGCCAGCAGCCTACGGGGCTCCTACGAGCAGTACTTC
- | - | TRBJ2-3 | TRBV9 | CASSVVGADTQYF | TGTGCCAGCAGCGTAGTAGGGGCAGATACGCAGTATTTT
TRBD1 | - | TRBJ1-2 | TRBV27 | CASSHTTGGPNYGYTF | TGTGCCAGCAGTCACACGACAGGGGGCCCTAACTATGGCTACACCTTC
- | - | TRBJ2-1 | TRBV5-6 | CASSGIADNHHNEQFF | TGTGCCAGCAGCGGAATAGCGGACAACCACCACAATGAGCAGTTCTTC
- | - | TRBJ1-2 | TRBV21-1 | CASKGNSLANYGYTF | TGTGCCAGCAAAGGTAACTCTCTAGCTAACTATGGCTACACCTTC
- | - | TRBJ2-5 | TRBV6-5 | CASSFSSESETQYF | TGTGCCAGCAGTTTCAGCAGCGAATCAGAGACCCAGTACTTC